This T cell receptor beta chain was captured in a study of OX40 agonist ivuxolimab in advanced cancers. Study information: A diagnosis of hepatocellular carcinoma, melanoma, renal cell or head and neck cancer was present in dose-escalation patients. Overall study results and limits: In the 0.1 to 3.0 mg/kg range, CD4+ and CD8+ blood T cells had expanded clonally by week 6.

Some clones are missing from TCRdb's copy, which holds only in-frame ones; the method was immunoSEQ multiplex PCR. Of fewer than 25,000 clones listed, 70% to 90% were seen once; the top ten hold 21%. Relative to its sample, this clone is medium-sized. The antigen remains undetermined. Germline V CDR1 and CDR2: MNHNS, SASEGT. The length of the CDR3 is 13 residues. V was trimmed by 4 bases and J by 3 bases, leaving 6 bases between them. The sample was CD4+ or CD8+ T cells sorted from blood, taken in a trial of the OX40 agonist ivuxolimab. This receptor was obtained from an adult with an advanced solid tumor such as melanoma, head and neck, liver or kidney cancer. The rearrangement joins TRBV6-1 to TRBJ2-2; D is ambiguous. CDR3 sequence: CASSVYDTGELFF. The CDR3 DNA reads TGTGCCAGCAGTGTCTACGACACCGGGGAGCTGTTTTTT.